Each of the 9 T cell receptor beta chains below was sequenced from the same sample in a study of immune characteristics of hereditary and idiopathic chronic pancreatitis. Chronic pancreatitis tissue was collected during total pancreatectomy with islet autotransplantation. Measured with immunoSEQ multiplex PCR; TCRdb has only the in-frame clones, and not every one. The sample includes about 14,000 clones, roughly 70% of them seen just once. Sequenced: pancreas tissue with hereditary chronic pancreatitis. The receptor source for this set is a human donor with chronic pancreatitis.

The chain carries TRBV6-2 or TRBV6-3 and TRBJ2-7, with D unresolved. V lost 2 bases, J lost 1 base, and 6 bases lay in between. CDR3 size: 13 residues. Germline CDR1 reads MNHEY; CDR2 reads SVGEGT. This chain's CDR3 is CASSYAESYEQYF. CDR3 DNA sequence: TGTGCCAGCAGTTACGCTGAATCCTACGAGCAGTACTTC.

Within the sample, this clone is medium-sized (0.01 to 0.1%). The V gene is TRBV5-1, the J gene TRBJ1-1, with 8 bases identical to TRBD1. CDR1 and CDR2 (germline): SGHRS, YFSETQ. V lost 2 bases, J lost 2 bases, and 2 bases stayed unmatched. The CDR3 is made up of 14 amino acids. The CDR3 loop is CASSLQGGNTEAFF. The CDR3 DNA sequence: TGCGCCAGCAGCTTACAGGGGGGTAACACTGAAGCTTTCTTT. Drawing the rest from reference TRBV5-1 and TRBJ1-1, the complete variable domain is KAGVTQTPRYLIKTRGQQVTLSCSPISGHRSVSWYQQTPGQGLQFLFEYFSETQRNKGNFPGRFSGRQFSNSRSEMNVSTLELGDSALYLCASSLQGGNTEAFFGQGTRLTVV.

This chain uses TRBV7-8 with TRBJ2-5; 9 bases fit TRBD2. Per germline, CDR1 SGHVS and CDR2 FQNEAQ. The CDR3 has 15 residues. J lost 4 bases, V lost 5 bases, and 8 bases had no gene match. The CDR3 loop is CASSQRTSVLETQYF. DNA of the CDR3: TGTGCCAGCAGCCAAAGGACTAGCGTCTTAGAGACCCAGTACTTC.

The chain carries TRBV7-2 and TRBJ1-1, with D possibly matching TRBD1 (5 bases). The CDR3 is 13 residues long. Trimming pared 5 bases from V and 2 bases from J, leaving 9 bases between. The germline V gene has CDR1 SGHTA and CDR2 FQGNSA. CDR3 loop: CASSGARNTEAFF. The DNA for the CDR3 is TGTGCCAGCAGCGGGGCCCGAAACACTGAAGCTTTCTTT.

This clone was counted only a few times. V and J are TRBV7-2 and TRBJ2-3; 8 positions match TRBD1. The CDR3 has 16 amino acids. V dropped 5 bases and J dropped 4; count of bases not matched to a gene: 11. Germline V gives CDR1 SGHTA, CDR2 FQGNSA. The CDR3 DNA sequence: TGTGCCAGCAGCGAGAGAACAGGGGGTCCAGCAGATACGCAGTATTTT. Protein product: CASSERTGGPADTQYF.

The V and J genes are TRBV5-1 and TRBJ2-5; 8 nucleotides agree with TRBD2. Looked up from germline, CDR1 is SGHRS and CDR2 is YFSETQ. Germline trimming cut 0 bases from V and 5 bases from J; bases unmatched to any gene: 9. The CDR3 totals 16 residues. CDR3 amino acids: CASSLGPSGSTETQYF. The CDR3 DNA sequence: TGCGCCAGCAGCTTGGGACCCAGCGGGAGCACGGAGACCCAGTACTTC.

This chain links TRBV5-5 with TRBJ1-4; tentatively, D is TRBD1 (5 bases). Germline V gene lookup returns CDR1 SGHKS and CDR2 YYEKEE (reference sequence). Trimming removed 3 bases at V and 11 bases at J, with 11 bases between. The CDR3 is made up of 12 amino acids. The CDR3 reads CASSSPGGKLFF. The CDR3 DNA is TGTGCCAGCAGCTCCCCGGGGGGGAAACTGTTTTTT.

V gene TRBV15 combines with J gene TRBJ2-1; D tentatively reads TRBD1 or TRBD2 (5 bases each). Germline-derived CDR1 and CDR2 are LNHNV and YYDKDF (reference sequence). V dropped 5 bases and J dropped 4 bases, with 15 bases sitting between them. There are 15 residues in the CDR3. The CDR3 DNA reads TGTGCCACCAGCGGAAGACCGGGACGATACAATGAGCAGTTCTTC. Amino acids: CATSGRPGRYNEQFF.

The chain is built from TRBV5-6 and TRBJ2-3; D not resolved. Per germline, CDR1 SGHDT and CDR2 YYEEEE. Trimming removed 4 bases at V and 1 base at J, with 16 bases between. CDR3 length equals 16 residues. The CDR3 nucleotides are TGTGCCAGCAGCCCGTACCCGGAGATCGGCACAGATACGCAGTATTTT. Protein sequence: CASSPYPEIGTDTQYF.